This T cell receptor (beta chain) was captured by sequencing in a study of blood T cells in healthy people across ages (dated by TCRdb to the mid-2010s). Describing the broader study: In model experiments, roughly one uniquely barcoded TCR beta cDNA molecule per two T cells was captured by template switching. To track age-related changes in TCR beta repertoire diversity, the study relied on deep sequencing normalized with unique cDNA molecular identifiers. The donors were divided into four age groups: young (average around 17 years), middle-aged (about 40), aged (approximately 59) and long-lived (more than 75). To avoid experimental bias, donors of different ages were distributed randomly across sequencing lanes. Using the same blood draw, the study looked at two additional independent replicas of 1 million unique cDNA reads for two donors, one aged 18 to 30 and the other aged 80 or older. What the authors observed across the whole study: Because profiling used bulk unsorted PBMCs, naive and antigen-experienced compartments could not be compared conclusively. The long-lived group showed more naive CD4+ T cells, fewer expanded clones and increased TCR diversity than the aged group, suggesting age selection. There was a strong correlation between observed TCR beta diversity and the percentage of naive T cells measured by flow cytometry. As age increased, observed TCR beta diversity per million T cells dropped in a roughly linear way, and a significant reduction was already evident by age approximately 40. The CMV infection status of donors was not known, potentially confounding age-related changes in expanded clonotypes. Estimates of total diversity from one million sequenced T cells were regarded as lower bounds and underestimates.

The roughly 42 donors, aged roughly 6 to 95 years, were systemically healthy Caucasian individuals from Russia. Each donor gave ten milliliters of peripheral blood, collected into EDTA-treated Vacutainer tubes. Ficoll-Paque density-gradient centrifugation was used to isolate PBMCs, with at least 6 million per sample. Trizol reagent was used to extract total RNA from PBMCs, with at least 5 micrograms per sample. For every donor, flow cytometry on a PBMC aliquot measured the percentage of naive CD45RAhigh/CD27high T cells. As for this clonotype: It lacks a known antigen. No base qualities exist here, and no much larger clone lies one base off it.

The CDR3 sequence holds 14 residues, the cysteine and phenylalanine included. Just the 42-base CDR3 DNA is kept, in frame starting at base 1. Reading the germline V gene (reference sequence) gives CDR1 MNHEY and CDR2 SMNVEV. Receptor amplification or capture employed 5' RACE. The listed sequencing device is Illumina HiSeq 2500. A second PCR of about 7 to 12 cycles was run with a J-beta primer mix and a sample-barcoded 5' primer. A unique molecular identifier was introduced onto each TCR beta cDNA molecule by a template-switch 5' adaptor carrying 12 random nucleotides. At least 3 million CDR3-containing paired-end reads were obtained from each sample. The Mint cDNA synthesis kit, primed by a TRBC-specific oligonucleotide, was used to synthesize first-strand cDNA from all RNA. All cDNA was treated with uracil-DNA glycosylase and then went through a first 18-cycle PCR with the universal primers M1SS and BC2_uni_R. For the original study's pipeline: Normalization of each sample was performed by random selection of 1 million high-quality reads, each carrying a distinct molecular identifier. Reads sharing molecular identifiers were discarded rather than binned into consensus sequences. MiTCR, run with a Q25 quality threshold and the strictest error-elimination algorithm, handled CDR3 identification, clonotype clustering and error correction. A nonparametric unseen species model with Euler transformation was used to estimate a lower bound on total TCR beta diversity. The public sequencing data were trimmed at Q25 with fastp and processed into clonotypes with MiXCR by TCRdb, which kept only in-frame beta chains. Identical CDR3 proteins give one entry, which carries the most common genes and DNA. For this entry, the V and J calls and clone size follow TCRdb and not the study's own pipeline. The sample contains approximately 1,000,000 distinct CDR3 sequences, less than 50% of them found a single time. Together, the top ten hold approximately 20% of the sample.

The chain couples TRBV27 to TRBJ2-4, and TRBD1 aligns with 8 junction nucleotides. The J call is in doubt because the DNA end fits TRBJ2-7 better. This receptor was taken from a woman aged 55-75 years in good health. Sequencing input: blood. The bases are TGTGCCAGCAGTGTTACAGGGGGTCTATACGAGCAGTACTTC. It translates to CASSVTGGLYEQYF.